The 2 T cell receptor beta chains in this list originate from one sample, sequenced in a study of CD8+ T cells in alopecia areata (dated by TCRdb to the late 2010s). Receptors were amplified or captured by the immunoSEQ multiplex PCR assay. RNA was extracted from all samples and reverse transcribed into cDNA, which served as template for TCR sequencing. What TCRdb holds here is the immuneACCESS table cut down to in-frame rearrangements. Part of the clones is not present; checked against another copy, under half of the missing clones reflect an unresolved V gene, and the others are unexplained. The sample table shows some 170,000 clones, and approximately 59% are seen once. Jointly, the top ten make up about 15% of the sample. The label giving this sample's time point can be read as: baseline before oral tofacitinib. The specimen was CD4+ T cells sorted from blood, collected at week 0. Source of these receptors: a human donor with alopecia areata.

Here the CDR3 reads CASSTHPGAEQYF. The DNA of the CDR3 is TGCGCCAGCAGCACGCATCCAGGGGCCGAGCAGTACTTC. The rearrangement links TRBV5-1 to TRBJ2-7; D perhaps matches TRBD1 (6 bases). This CDR3 spans 13 amino acids. The germline gives CDR1 SGHRS, CDR2 YFSETQ. The germline V and J ends were trimmed by 4 bases and 6 bases, with 14 bases remaining between them.

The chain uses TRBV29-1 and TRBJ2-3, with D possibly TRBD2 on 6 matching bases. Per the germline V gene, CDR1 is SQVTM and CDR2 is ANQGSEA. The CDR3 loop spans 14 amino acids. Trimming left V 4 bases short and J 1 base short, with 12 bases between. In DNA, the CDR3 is TGCAGCGTTGTCCTCGCTAGCGGCACAGATACGCAGTATTTT. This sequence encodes CSVVLASGTDTQYF.